This is a list of T cell receptor beta chains from one sample in a study of vaccination effects on CD4 cells after COVID-19. Produced via immunoSEQ multiplex PCR; TCRdb's table is partial and in-frame only. The repertoire holds fewer than 50,000 clones, with around 80% as singletons. No cognate antigen is known for these TCRs. The sample consisted of CD4+ T cells from PBMCs cultured with HCoV-NL63 spike peptides, taken after COVID-19 vaccination. These receptors all come from a human donor who received a COVID-19 vaccine. Some clones in this sample may be carry-over from other donors' samples. Both conserved end residues are part of each CDR3. D genes are given only for firm matches. Some rows mark clone size as missing; the rest say once, few, many or name a class of expanded clone.

14,NA,TRBV3-1/TRBV3-2,few,TRBJ2-2,CASSQGVGSGELFF,TGTGCCAGCAGCCAAGGAGTGGGTTCCGGGGAGCTGTTTTTT
14,NA,TRBV13,NA,TRBJ1-2,CASSPRSGSHFYTF,TGTGCCAGCAGCCCAAGGTCAGGGTCTCATTTCTACACCTTC
14,NA,TRBV7-8,NA,TRBJ1-1,CASSFVELSTEAFF,TGTGCCAGCAGCTTTGTGGAATTAAGCACTGAAGCTTTCTTT
14,TRBD1,TRBV6-5,NA,TRBJ1-2,CASRWSTGEAGYTF,TGTGCCAGCAGGTGGTCGACAGGGGAGGCTGGCTACACCTTC
13,NA,TRBV3-1/TRBV3-2,NA,TRBJ1-2,CASSQLGPDGYTF,TGTGCCAGCAGCCAATTGGGGCCCGATGGCTACACCTTC
13,TRBD1,TRBV5-1,NA,TRBJ2-1,CASSLATGDEQFF,TGCGCCAGCAGCTTGGCAACAGGGGATGAGCAGTTCTTC
15,NA,TRBV5-8,NA,TRBJ1-2,CASSLSGTGGYGYTF,TGTGCCAGCAGCTTATCAGGGACGGGCGGCTATGGCTACACCTTC
16,NA,TRBV5-1,few,TRBJ1-2,CASSLAISGGPGGYTF,TGCGCCAGCAGCTTGGCGATCTCGGGGGGCCCCGGTGGCTACACCTTC
14,NA,TRBV10-2,NA,TRBJ1-4,CASSATDTHEKLFF,TGCGCCAGCAGTGCGACGGACACCCATGAAAAACTGTTTTTT
15,NA,TRBV15,NA,TRBJ1-2,CATSRPLGDDYGYTF,TGTGCCACCAGCAGGCCACTGGGGGACGACTATGGCTACACCTTC
12,NA,TRBV7-9,NA,TRBJ2-2,CASNGNTGELFF,TGTGCCAGCAATGGGAACACCGGGGAGCTGTTTTTT
12,NA,TRBV28,NA,TRBJ1-5,CASSRQALPQHF,TGTGCCAGCAGTCGACAGGCGTTGCCCCAGCATTTT
12,NA,TRBV2,few,TRBJ1-2,CAQSIRTGGYTF,TGTGCCCAGTCGATACGAACCGGTGGCTACACCTTC
12,NA,TRBV12-3/TRBV12-4,NA,TRBJ1-2,CASSLLGVGYTF,TGTGCCAGCAGTTTATTAGGGGTCGGCTACACCTTC
16,TRBD1,TRBV4-1,NA,TRBJ1-4,CASSQGTGVTNEKLFF,TGCGCCAGCAGCCAAGGGACAGGGGTTACTAATGAAAAACTGTTTTTT
14,NA,TRBV18,NA,TRBJ1-1,CASSPQGSNTEAFF,TGTGCCAGCTCACCACAGGGGTCGAACACTGAAGCTTTCTTT
12,NA,TRBV25-1,NA,TRBJ1-3,CASSELVDTIYF,TGTGCCAGCAGTGAATTAGTGGACACCATATATTTT
13,TRBD1,TRBV24-1,NA,TRBJ1-2,CATGDRGERGYTF,TGTGCCACCGGGGACAGGGGAGAGAGAGGCTACACCTTC
16,TRBD1,TRBV4-2,NA,TRBJ1-2,CASSQDSRDRRGGYTF,TGTGCCAGCAGCCAAGATAGCAGGGACAGGCGCGGTGGCTACACCTTC
17,NA,TRBV28,NA,TRBJ2-5,CASTRGGRFRGQETQYF,TGTGCCAGCACCCGGGGCGGACGGTTCAGAGGTCAAGAGACCCAGTACTTC
13,NA,TRBV10-2,NA,TRBJ1-1,CASTDVVLDEAFF,TGCGCCAGCACAGACGTCGTGTTAGATGAAGCTTTCTTT
14,TRBD2,TRBV27,NA,TRBJ2-1,CASSLRAPGGKEFF,TGTGCCAGCAGTTTAAGGGCCCCGGGAGGGAAGGAGTTCTTC
12,NA,TRBV3-1/TRBV3-2,NA,TRBJ2-2,CASSPITGELFF,TGTGCCAGCAGCCCTATAACCGGGGAGCTGTTTTTT
15,TRBD1,TRBV4-3,NA,TRBJ1-5,CASSQQTGYNQPQHF,TGCGCCAGCAGCCAGCAGACAGGGTACAATCAGCCCCAGCATTTT